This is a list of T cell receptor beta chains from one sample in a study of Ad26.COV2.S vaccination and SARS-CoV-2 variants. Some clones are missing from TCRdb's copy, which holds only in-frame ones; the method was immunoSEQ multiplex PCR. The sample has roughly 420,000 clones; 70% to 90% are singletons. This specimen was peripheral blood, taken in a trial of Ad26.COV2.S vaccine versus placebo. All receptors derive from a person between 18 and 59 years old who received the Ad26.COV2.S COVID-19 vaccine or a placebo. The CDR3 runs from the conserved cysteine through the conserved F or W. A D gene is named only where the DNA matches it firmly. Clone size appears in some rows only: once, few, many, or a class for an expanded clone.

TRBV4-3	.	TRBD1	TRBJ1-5	TGCGCCAGCAGCCACCGGGACAGGATTATTCAGCCCCAGCATTTT	CASSHRDRIIQPQHF
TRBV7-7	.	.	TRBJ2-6	TGTGCAACTCTCGGGTCTGGGGCCAACGTCCTGACTTTC	CATLGSGANVLTF
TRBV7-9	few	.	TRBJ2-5	TGTGCCAGCAGCCCTCACACGAAAGAGACCCAGTACTTC	CASSPHTKETQYF
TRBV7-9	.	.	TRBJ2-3	TGTGCCAGCAGCTTGTCCGTCGACACAGATACGCAGTATTTT	CASSLSVDTDTQYF
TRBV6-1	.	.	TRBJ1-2	TGTGCCAGCAGAGGACAGAAGGACTATGGCTACACCTTC	CASRGQKDYGYTF
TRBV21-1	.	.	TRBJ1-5	TGTGCCAACTGTCCGGGGGGCCATAGCAATCAGCCCCAGCATTTT	CANCPGGHSNQPQHF
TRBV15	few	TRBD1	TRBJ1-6	TGTGCCACCAGCAGAGATACAGGGGGCAGTTCACCCCTCCACTTT	CATSRDTGGSSPLHF
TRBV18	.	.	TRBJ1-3	TGTGCCAGCTCACGACAGAAGGACGGGAACACCATATATTTT	CASSRQKDGNTIYF
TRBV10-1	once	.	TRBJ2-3	TGCGCCAGCCACCTCCGTCTGGGGGGCTGGGCAGATACGCAGTATTTT	CASHLRLGGWADTQYF
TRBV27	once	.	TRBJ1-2	TGTGCCAGCAGTCCAAGAGGGGGTAGAAGGGATGGCTACACCTTC	CASSPRGGRRDGYTF
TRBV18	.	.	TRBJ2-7	TGTGCCAGCTCACCAAGCGCGACAGGTCCCTACGAGCAGTACTTC	CASSPSATGPYEQYF
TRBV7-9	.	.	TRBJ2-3	TGTGCCAGCAGCTTAGACCTCAGGCACCCCACAGATACGCAGTATTTT	CASSLDLRHPTDTQYF
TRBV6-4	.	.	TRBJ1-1	TGTGCCAGCAGTAACCGACAGGCGACAAACACTGAAGCTTTCTTT	CASSNRQATNTEAFF
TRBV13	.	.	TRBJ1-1	TGTGCCAGCAGCGCTCGGATCTCATACACTGAAGCTTTCTTT	CASSARISYTEAFF
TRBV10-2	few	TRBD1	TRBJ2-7	TGCGCCAGCAGTGAAACGGACAGGGGAGGCGAGCAGTACTTC	CASSETDRGGEQYF
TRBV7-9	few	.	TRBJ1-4	TGTGCCAGCAGCTTAGGGGAAAATGAAAAACTGTTTTTT	CASSLGENEKLFF
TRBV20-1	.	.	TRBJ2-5	TGCAGTGCTAGTGGGGGACGGAATAAAGAGACCCAGTACTTC	CSASGGRNKETQYF
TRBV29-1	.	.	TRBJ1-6	TGCAGCGTTTCGGCGGGGAATTCACCCCTCCACTTT	CSVSAGNSPLHF
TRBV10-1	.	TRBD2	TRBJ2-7	TGCGCCAGCAGTGAGTCGGGACTAGCGGACGACGAGCAGTACTTC	CASSESGLADDEQYF
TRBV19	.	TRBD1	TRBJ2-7	TGTGCCAGTAGTATTAGTGGAACAGGGGGACCGCCGGAGTACTTC	CASSISGTGGPPEYF
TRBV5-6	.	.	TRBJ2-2	TGTGCCAGCAGCAAGAATAACGGGGAGCTGTTTTTT	CASSKNNGELFF
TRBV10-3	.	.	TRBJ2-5	TGTGCCATCAGTGAGGAGGGCTTGCAAGAGACCCAGTACTTC	CAISEEGLQETQYF
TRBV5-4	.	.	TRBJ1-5	TGTGCCAGCAGCTTGGGAGTCGGGAATCAGCCCCAGCATTTT	CASSLGVGNQPQHF
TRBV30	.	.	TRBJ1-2	TGTGCCTGGAGTTTCAGGATCGGCTACACCTTC	CAWSFRIGYTF
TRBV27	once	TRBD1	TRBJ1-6	TGTGCCAGCAGTTTTGGGATCCGGGACAGAAATTCACCCCTCCACTTT	CASSFGIRDRNSPLHF
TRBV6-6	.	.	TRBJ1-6	TGTGCCATTCTGGCTGCGCGAGGTTCACCCCTCCACTTT	CAILAARGSPLHF
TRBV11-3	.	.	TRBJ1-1	TGTGCCAGCAGCTTAGTAAATGGGTCCGGAAAGAACACTGAAGCTTTCTTT	CASSLVNGSGKNTEAFF
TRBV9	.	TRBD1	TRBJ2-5	TGTGCCAGCAGCGTAGGTTGGGACAGAGCGGACCAAGAGACCCAGTACTTC	CASSVGWDRADQETQYF
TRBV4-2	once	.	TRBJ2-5	TGTGCCAGCAGCCAAGACGATGGCGGGGATATGGAGACCCAGTACTTC	CASSQDDGGDMETQYF
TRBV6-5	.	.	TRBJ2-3	TGTGCCAGCAGTCGGGGGACAGATACGCAGTATTTT	CASSRGTDTQYF
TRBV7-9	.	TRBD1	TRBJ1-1	TGTGCCAGCGGGGACAGGAACACTGAAGCTTTCTTT	CASGDRNTEAFF
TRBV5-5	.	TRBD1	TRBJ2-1	TGTGCCAGCAGCTCGGGGACAGGCTCCTACAATGAGCAGTTCTTC	CASSSGTGSYNEQFF
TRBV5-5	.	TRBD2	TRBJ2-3	TGTGCCAGCAGCCGAATCCCGGGGGGGGGCACAGATACGCAGTATTTT	CASSRIPGGGTDTQYF
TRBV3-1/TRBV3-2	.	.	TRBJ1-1	TGTGCCAGCAGCCAAGAGGCAGGGAACACTGAAGCTTTCTTT	CASSQEAGNTEAFF
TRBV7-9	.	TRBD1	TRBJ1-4	TGTGCCAGCGACAGGGAAGCTAATGAAAAACTGTTTTTT	CASDREANEKLFF
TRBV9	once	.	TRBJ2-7	TGTGCCAGCAGCGTAGGGGGGGACGCCTACGAGCAGTACTTC	CASSVGGDAYEQYF
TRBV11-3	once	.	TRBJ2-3	TGTGCCAGCAGCTTAGGCAGGGGAACAGATACGCAGTATTTT	CASSLGRGTDTQYF
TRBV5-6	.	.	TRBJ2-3	TGTGCCAGCAGCTTGGTCTTGACAATTACAGATACGCAGTATTTT	CASSLVLTITDTQYF
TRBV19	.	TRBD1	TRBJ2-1	TGTGCCACAACAGGGGGCTTCGTGAATGAGCAGTTCTTC	CATTGGFVNEQFF